This T cell receptor beta chain emerged from a study of shared clonotypes between healthy human individuals. Repertoires were generated with immunoSEQ multiplex PCR, while TCRdb's copy carries only in-frame clones and drops some. The sample carries approximately 1.5 million clones, less than 99% recorded once. A remark on this clone: Within the sample, other DNA sequences also encode this same CDR3.

V was shortened by 2 bases and J by 0 bases, with 7 bases between the two germline ends. The germline V gene encodes CDR1 KGHSH and CDR2 LQKENI. The CDR3 totals 14 residues. The rearrangement links TRBV18 to TRBJ1-2, with no clear D. This sequence was found in a man aged 25-45 years in good health. The sequencing sample was made of naive CD4+ T cells sorted from blood. Indicated subset: CD45RA+ positively selected. The CDR3 reads CASSPGAANYGYTF. The CDR3 nucleotides are TGTGCCAGCTCACCAGGAGCAGCTAACTATGGCTACACCTTC.